What follows describes a single T cell receptor beta chain. Antigen: not known. These data originate in a study of T cell repertoires in cytomegalovirus infection. Across the study: Both CMV infection and a matching HLA type were indicated by public TCR beta signatures. Whole-study findings and limits: The study identified carriers of CMV plus the relevant HLA from cumulative public TCR beta family frequency. Clonotypes of TCR beta that were HLA-C-restricted and CMV-specific dominated the ex vivo response.

The trim removed 5 bases at V and 2 bases at J, leaving 5 bases unmatched. The germline gives CDR1 SGHTA, CDR2 FQGNSA. CDR3 length: 15 amino acids. TCRdb processed the reads anew with MiXCR; each CDR3 protein has one entry. The sample contains some 150,000 distinct CDR3 sequences, about a quarter of which appear only once. The chain couples TRBV7-2 to TRBJ1-3, with 8 bases aligning to TRBD1. The sequenced sample consisted of PBMCs. This sequence originates from a human donor in good health (CMV status not recorded). Some clones in this sample may be carry-over from other donors' samples. This CDR3 is CASSLDRVTGNTIYF. In DNA, the CDR3 is TGTGCCAGCAGCCTGGACAGGGTAACTGGAAACACCATATATTTT. The entire variable domain, with the rest obtained from reference TRBV7-2 and TRBJ1-3, is as follows: GAGVSQSPSNKVTEKGKDVELRCDPISGHTALYWYRQSLGQGLEFLIYFQGNSAPDKSGLPSDRFSAERTGGSVSTLTIQRTQQEDSAVYLCASSLDRVTGNTIYFGEGSWLTVV.